A selection of T cell receptor beta chains follows, all from one sample in a study of cytotoxic CD8 clonotypes in ibrutinib-treated CLL. This table comes from immunoSEQ multiplex PCR, and its TCRdb copy is limited to in-frame clones, with some not included. The table shows about 250,000 clones, with 70% occurring only once. The source material was PBMCs, sampled after 24 months of ibrutinib treatment. These receptors were taken from a human donor with chronic lymphocytic leukemia. CDR3s include the opening cysteine and the closing phenylalanine or tryptophan.

v_call cdr3_aa
TRBV27 CASSFTRDSSTITQYF
TRBV9 CASSETSGSNTGELFF
TRBV18 CASSPLKGVTEAFF
TRBV4-3 CASSQDPGRNYGYTF
TRBV4-3 CASSHGQGLYTGELFF
TRBV2 CASRAGGRYF
TRBV6-6 CASSEGAPSEQYF
TRBV7-2 CASSFTATEETQYF
TRBV4-1 CASSQLPLPSGANVLTF
TRBV30 CAWSPGVKGGTDTQYF
TRBV5-4 CASSDNRGLNEKLFF
TRBV30 CAWSFLTGELFF
TRBV5-1 CASSPGTGVQPQHF
TRBV29-1 CSAKIRQNTGELFF
TRBV18 CASSQLAGGASYNEQFF
TRBV27 CASSPSAATNEKLFF
TRBV11-3 CASSLGGGLIEEQYF
TRBV5-1 CASSLGAGVRETQYF
TRBV2 CASSGGQTYGYTF
TRBV18 CASSRTDSSYNEQFF
TRBV4-3 CASSLGRIATNEKLFF
TRBV4-1 CAETWDRSMDTQYF
TRBV7-3 CASSSSGITDTQYF
TRBV2 CASSEDRGINQPQHF
TRBV7-2 CASSFFGQGRGYTF
TRBV11-2 CASSLGGTGSGYGYTF
TRBV28 CASSFAASGSNNEQFF
TRBV6-6 CASSSLDTIYF
TRBV7-2 CASSESGISYNEQFF
TRBV27 CASSSSDGYTF
TRBV4-2 CASSHPRGETLAKSYNEQFF
TRBV5-8 CASSLGDSRNQPQHF
TRBV7-6 CASSRTRGGNEQFF
TRBV20-1 CSARKDTQYF
TRBV5-4 CASSLGGLSSYNEQFF
TRBV4-2 CASSQEEGATEAFF
TRBV10-3 CAISGSAGGQETQYF
TRBV5-1 CASSFGTPGQPQHF
TRBV2 CASSPQGGGNEQYF
TRBV29-1 CSVVTAASTDTQYF
TRBV30 CAWSQGGQPQHF
TRBV19 CASSGRTGEETQYF
TRBV19 CASSIAPSGFTYEQYF
TRBV7-7 CASSRDGNEQFF
TRBV6-4 CASRTLTGSGFHEQFF
TRBV6-5 CASRQGGAQTQYF
TRBV28 CASAPPRGHNYGYTF
TRBV5-4 CASHNTGAMNQPQHF
TRBV9 CASSVDPEDTGNRRYTF
TRBV11-3 CASSFGQGAADTQYF
TRBV4-3 CASSLLAGGDHEQFF
TRBV18 CASSPTGQEYNEQFF
TRBV5-1 CASSSGLAGAYEQYF
TRBV5-6 CASSLVSSYTEAFF
TRBV2 CASSGGVTSGRWQFF
TRBV13 CASSFGRNGYTF
TRBV27 CASSLYANYGYTF
TRBV4-1 CASSQDQTFSQPQHF
TRBV6-5 CASSYSWDSYGYTF